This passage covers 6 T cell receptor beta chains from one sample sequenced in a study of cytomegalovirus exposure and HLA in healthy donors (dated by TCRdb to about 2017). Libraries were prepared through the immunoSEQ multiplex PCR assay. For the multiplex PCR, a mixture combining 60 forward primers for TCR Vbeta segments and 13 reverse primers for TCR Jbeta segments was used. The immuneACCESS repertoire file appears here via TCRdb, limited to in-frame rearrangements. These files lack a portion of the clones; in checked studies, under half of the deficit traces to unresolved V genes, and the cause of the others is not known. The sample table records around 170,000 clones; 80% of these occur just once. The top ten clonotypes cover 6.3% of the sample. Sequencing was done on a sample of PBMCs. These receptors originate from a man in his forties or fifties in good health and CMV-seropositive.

The CDR3 sequence: CASSFTGAGANVLTF. The CDR3 coding sequence is TGCGCCAGCAGCTTTACAGGGGCTGGGGCCAACGTCCTGACTTTC. V and J are TRBV5-1 and TRBJ2-6, with 7 positions matching TRBD1. Germline V gene lookup returns CDR1 SGHRS and CDR2 YFSETQ. This CDR3 region has 15 residues. Trimming cost V 2 bases and J 2 bases; bases outside gene matches: 1.

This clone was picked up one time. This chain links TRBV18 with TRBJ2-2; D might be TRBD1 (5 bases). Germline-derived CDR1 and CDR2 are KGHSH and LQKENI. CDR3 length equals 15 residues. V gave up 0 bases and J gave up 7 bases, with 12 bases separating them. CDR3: CASSPPVGRDGELFF. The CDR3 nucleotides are TGTGCCAGCTCACCACCCGTGGGGCGCGACGGGGAGCTGTTTTTT.

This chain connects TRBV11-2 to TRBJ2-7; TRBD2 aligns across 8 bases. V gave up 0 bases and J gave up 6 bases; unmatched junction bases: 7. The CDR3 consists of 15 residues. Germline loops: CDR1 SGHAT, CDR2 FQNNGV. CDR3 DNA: TGTGCCAGCAGCTTAGATCTCGGGACTAGAGTCGAGCAGTACTTC. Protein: CASSLDLGTRVEQYF.

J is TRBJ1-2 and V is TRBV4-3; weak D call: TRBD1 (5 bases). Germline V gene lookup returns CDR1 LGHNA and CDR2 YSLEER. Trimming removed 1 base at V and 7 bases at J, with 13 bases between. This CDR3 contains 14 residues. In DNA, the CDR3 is TGCGCCAGCAGCCAAGCGAGCAGGGAGGGTGGCTACACCTTC. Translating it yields CASSQASREGGYTF.

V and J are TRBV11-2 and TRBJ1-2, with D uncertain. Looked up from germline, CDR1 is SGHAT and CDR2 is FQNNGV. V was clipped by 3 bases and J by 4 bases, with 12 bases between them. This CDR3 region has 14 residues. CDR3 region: CASSFGGQLYGYTF. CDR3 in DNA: TGTGCCAGCAGCTTCGGAGGGCAGCTCTATGGCTACACCTTC.

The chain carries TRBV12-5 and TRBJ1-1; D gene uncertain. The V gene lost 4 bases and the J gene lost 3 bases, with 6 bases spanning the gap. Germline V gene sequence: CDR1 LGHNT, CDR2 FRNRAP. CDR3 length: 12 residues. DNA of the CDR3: TGTGCTAGTGGTTCGGGTTACACTGAAGCTTTCTTT. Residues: CASGSGYTEAFF.